The present T cell receptor (beta chain) was sequenced within a study of blood T cell repertoires in COVID-19. Study overall: Italy, Spain and the United States were the sources of the convalescent and acute COVID-19 samples. The cDNA or gDNA used as material had been derived from T cells, B-cell-depleted T cells, or PBMCs.

The CDR3 runs 14 residues. Germline V CDR1 and CDR2: SGHRS, YFSETQ. Germline trimming cut 0 bases from V and 1 base from J; bases unmatched to any gene: 0. Per the original methods: Using reference gene primer amplification, nucleated cell counts were estimated. Assay used: immunoSEQ multiplex PCR; TCRdb lists only in-frame clones, some missing. The V and J calls and clone size come from that table; D and trimming were worked out from the DNA. The sample shows over 50,000 clones, roughly 80% of them seen only once. Sequenced input: peripheral blood. The chain carries TRBV5-1 and TRBJ2-5; 7 nucleotides match TRBD2. The TCR was taken from a man between 65 and 85 years old with acute or convalescent COVID-19. CDR3 residues: CASSLASGQETQYF. CDR3 bases: TGCGCCAGCAGCTTGGCTAGCGGCCAAGAGACCCAGTACTTC.